Described below is a single T cell receptor beta chain sequence and its context. What it recognizes is unknown. Whole-study results and caveats: In terms of TCR gene usage, tumor memory CD4+ T cells clustered together with blood and lymph node memory CD4+ cells, as well as with lymph node naive CD4+ cells. Tumor Tregs overlapped most with tumor, then blood, naive CD4+ cells.

The CDR3 contains 13 residues. Between the trimmed V and J ends, which lost 2 bases and 0 bases, there was a span of 6 bases. The V gene's germline CDR1 is SGHRS and CDR2 YFSETQ. Using its own MiXCR run on the 5' RACE reads, TCRdb lists one record per CDR3 protein. The sample shows tens of thousands of distinct CDR3 sequences, roughly 17% of them seen only once. Sequencing was carried out using naive CD4+ T cells sorted from blood. Subset here: naive CD4+ T cells, CD4+CD45RA+CD25-. This receptor was obtained from a female donor with breast cancer. This sequence joins TRBV5-1 and TRBJ2-7; D gene ambiguous. CDR3 residues: CASSFDLSYEQYF. In DNA form, the CDR3 reads TGCGCCAGCAGCTTCGACCTCTCCTACGAGCAGTACTTC.